This TCR beta chain was recorded in a study of T cell responses to AZD1222 COVID-19 vaccine. Study-wide findings and caveats: There were vaccine-associated CD4 TCRs across spike, dominant at 160-218 and 743-854.

Regarding this clone: Antigen unknown.

Generated by immunoSEQ multiplex PCR, the TCRdb table keeps only in-frame clones and is missing some. The sample records roughly 150,000 clones, about nine tenths being singletons. Sequencing used peripheral blood, obtained 28 days after the second AZD1222 dose. This sequence originates from an adult who received the AZD1222 COVID-19 vaccine.

The CDR3 sequence: CASESGSTYNEQFF. DNA of the CDR3: TGTGCCAGCGAAAGCGGGAGCACCTACAATGAGCAGTTCTTC. The chain couples TRBV6-5 to TRBJ2-1, with 8 bases matching TRBD2. The V gene's germline CDR1 is MNHEY and CDR2 SVGAGI. The CDR3 extends over 14 amino acids. The V gene end was trimmed by 8 bases and the J gene end by 2 bases; junction bases not matched to a gene: 5.